Included here is one TCR beta chain sequence, with context. Its target is unknown. The sample originates from a study of T cell repertoires in cytomegalovirus infection. The wider study: Used in the study were CMV epitopes, some recently identified and HLA-C-restricted, others well-studied and HLA-B-restricted. It can be stated that public TCR beta signatures indicated CMV infection as well as a matching HLA type.

TCRdb fed the reads into MiXCR, producing one record per CDR3 protein. The sample lists some 350,000 distinct CDR3 sequences, roughly 36% occurring once. Study results and caveats: The study identified carriers of CMV plus the relevant HLA from cumulative public TCR beta family frequency. The ex vivo response was dominated by HLA-C-restricted CMV-specific TCR beta clonotypes.

Germline-derived CDR1 and CDR2 are KGHSH and LQKENI. The V and J ends lost 3 bases and 0 bases respectively, with 24 bases between them. This CDR3 contains 20 residues. This TCR was sampled from a human donor in good health (CMV status not recorded). Some clones in this sample may be carry-over from other donors' samples. Sequences were derived from cultured PBMCs, sampled from culture after CMV antigen stimulation. The V gene is TRBV18, the J gene TRBJ2-1; D ambiguous. CDR3 nucleotides: TGTGCCAGCTCACCTCGAGCCCCGTTCCCGGGCGAAAGCTCCTACAATGAGCAGTTCTTC. It translates to CASSPRAPFPGESSYNEQFF.